Detailed here is one T cell receptor (beta chain). Antigen: not known. This record belongs to a study of Ad26.COV2.S vaccination and SARS-CoV-2 variants. For the study at large: Once or twice, 56 days apart, Ad26.COV2.S was delivered intramuscularly. The study's findings and limits: Placebo and vaccine recipients had non-spike TCR breadth that was similar. Assessments of TCR breadth and depth may have underestimated the total T cell responses.

This CDR3 contains 15 residues. V was cut by 4 bases and J by 3 bases, with 17 bases left in between. The germline CDR1 and CDR2 sequences are SGHNT and YYREEE (reference sequence). Described treatment: around 19 received Ad26.COV2.S at low or high dose, single or two shots; 5 received placebo; per-sample allocation not given. Specimen acquisition occurred on day 63 following the initial vaccine or placebo injection. This person who donated was an adult of 18-55 years in Boston. Libraries were prepared by immunoSEQ multiplex PCR; TCRdb keeps only in-frame clonotypes and omits some of them. The sample includes fewer than 900,000 clones, around 89% seen only once; the top ten take around 1.5%.

This clonotype was sampled from a person between 18 and 65 years old who received the Ad26.COV2.S COVID-19 vaccine or a placebo. The material was peripheral blood, obtained in a trial of Ad26.COV2.S vaccine versus placebo. J is TRBJ2-7 and V is TRBV5-4; the D gene is possibly TRBD2 (5 bases). The CDR3 sequence is CASSPPRGSDYEQYF. The CDR3 coding sequence is TGTGCCAGCAGCCCCCCTCGCGGGTCCGACTACGAGCAGTACTTC.